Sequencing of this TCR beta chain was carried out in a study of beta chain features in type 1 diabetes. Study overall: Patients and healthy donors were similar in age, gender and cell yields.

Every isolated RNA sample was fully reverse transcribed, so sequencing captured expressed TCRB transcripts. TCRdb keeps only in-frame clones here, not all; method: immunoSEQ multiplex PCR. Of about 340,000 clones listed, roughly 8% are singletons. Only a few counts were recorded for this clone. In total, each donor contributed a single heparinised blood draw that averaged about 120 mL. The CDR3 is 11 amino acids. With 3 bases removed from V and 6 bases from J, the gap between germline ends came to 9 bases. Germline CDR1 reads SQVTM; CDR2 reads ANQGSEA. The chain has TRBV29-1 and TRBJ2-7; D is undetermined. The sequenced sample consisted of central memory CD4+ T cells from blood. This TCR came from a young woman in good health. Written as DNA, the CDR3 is TGCAGCGTTGACAGCCCTGGCGAGCAGTACTTC. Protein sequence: CSVDSPGEQYF.